These 18 T cell receptor beta chains came from one sample sequenced in a study of cytotoxic CD8 clonotypes in ibrutinib-treated CLL. TCRdb's copy holds only in-frame clones and misses some; the assay was immunoSEQ multiplex PCR. The sample lists over 45,000 clones; approximately 52% were seen once. The sample here was PBMCs, taken after 24 months of ibrutinib treatment. The receptor source for this set is a human donor with chronic lymphocytic leukemia.

This chain connects TRBV7-8 to TRBJ2-6; D not certain. The ends were cut back, 4 bases at V and 1 base at J, with 14 bases in the middle. The CDR3 contains 17 residues. Germline loops: CDR1 SGHVS, CDR2 FQNEAQ. The DNA for the CDR3 is TGTGCCAGCAGCTCTTGGCAGGCCTCATCTGGGGCCAACGTCCTGACTTTC. This codes for CASSSWQASSGANVLTF.

This clone occurred once. This chain links TRBV11-2 with TRBJ1-3; D uncertain. V dropped 1 base and J dropped 0 bases, with 19 bases sitting between them. The germline CDR1 and CDR2 sequences are SGHAT and FQNNGV. The CDR3 is 19 residues long. CDR3 in amino acids: CASSLVPDRGGPSGNTIYF. The CDR3 DNA is TGTGCCAGCAGCTTAGTCCCAGATCGCGGCGGCCCCTCTGGAAACACCATATATTTT.

The sample holds one count of this clone. The CDR3 DNA reads TGTGCCAGCAGCGTAGAAAGCGGGGTAAATCAGCCCCAGCATTTT. Protein sequence: CASSVESGVNQPQHF. V and J are TRBV9 and TRBJ1-5; D remains unclear. Germline V CDR1 and CDR2: SGDLS, YYNGEE. CDR3 length equals 15 residues. Trimming removed 0 bases at V and 4 bases at J, with 11 bases between.

The chain uses TRBV5-1 and TRBJ2-2, with TRBD2 identical over 11 bases. Trimming at V came to 2 bases and at J to 6 bases, leaving 6 bases not matched to a gene. The CDR3 length is 16 residues. Germline-derived CDR1 and CDR2 are SGHRS and YFSETQ. The CDR3 reads CASSFTSGGGAGELFF. The DNA for the CDR3 is TGCGCCAGCAGCTTTACTAGCGGGGGTGGCGCCGGGGAGCTGTTTTTT. Based on the CDR3 plus reference TRBV5-1 and TRBJ2-2, the full variable domain is KAGVTQTPRYLIKTRGQQVTLSCSPISGHRSVSWYQQTPGQGLQFLFEYFSETQRNKGNFPGRFSGRQFSNSRSEMNVSTLELGDSALYLCASSFTSGGGAGELFFGEGSRLTVL.

The V call is TRBV7-2, the J call TRBJ1-2; D unclear. This CDR3 spans 14 amino acids. Deletions cut 3 bases from V and 3 bases from J, with 11 bases between. Germline V gene lookup returns CDR1 SGHTA and CDR2 FQGNSA. The CDR3 DNA is TGTGCCAGCAGCTTTGAGACGGCCTACTATGGCTACACCTTC. This encodes CASSFETAYYGYTF.

The chain has TRBV6-5 and TRBJ1-5; a weak D match, TRBD1 (6 bases). The CDR3 covers 14 residues. Germline V gene data show CDR1 as MNHEY and CDR2 as SVGAGI. Between the trimmed V and J ends, which lost 7 bases and 4 bases, there was a span of 14 bases. CDR3 nucleotides: TGTGCCAGCATCAATACAGGGCTGAATCAGCCCCAGCATTTT. This gives the protein CASINTGLNQPQHF.

This chain joins TRBV28 and TRBJ2-7; weak D call: TRBD2 (5 bases). Germline V lookup: CDR1 MDHEN, CDR2 SYDVKM. V lost 5 bases and J lost 3, with 14 bases in between. The CDR3 spans 14 residues. In nucleotides, the CDR3 is TGTGCCAGCAGTAACCCCGGGATCCGCTACGAGCAGTACTTC. It codes for CASSNPGIRYEQYF.

The genes are TRBV25-1 and TRBJ1-2, with 10 bases that match TRBD1. The CDR3 consists of 13 residues. The ends lost 6 bases at V and 6 bases at J; junction bases unmatched: 4. CDR1 MGHDK and CDR2 SYGVNS come from the germline V gene. The CDR3 sequence: CASSPGTGDGYTF. The CDR3 bases are TGTGCCAGCAGCCCCGGGACAGGGGATGGCTACACCTTC.

The gene calls are TRBV5-1 and TRBJ2-5, with D possibly TRBD2 on 6 matching bases. The CDR3 extends over 15 amino acids. V lost 2 bases, J lost 0 bases, and 11 bases lay in between. From germline, CDR1 is SGHRS and CDR2 YFSETQ. The CDR3 DNA sequence: TGCGCCAGCAGCTTAACCGGACTATACCAAGAGACCCAGTACTTC. Its translation: CASSLTGLYQETQYF.

V usage is TRBV6-5 and J usage is TRBJ2-6; D not resolved. Trimming took 0 bases from V and 4 from J, leaving 10 bases between them. CDR3 length: 16 amino acids. Looked up from germline, CDR1 is MNHEY and CDR2 is SVGAGI. CDR3: CASSYSMGTGANVLTF. CDR3 nucleotide sequence: TGTGCCAGCAGTTACTCTATGGGTACGGGGGCCAACGTCCTGACTTTC.

The gene calls are TRBV7-2 and TRBJ2-1; 15 bases fit TRBD2. The CDR3 consists of 17 residues. Looked up from germline, CDR1 is SGHTA and CDR2 is FQGNSA. Germline trimming cut 1 base from V and 6 bases from J; bases unmatched to any gene: 4. The CDR3: CASSLDVGLAGGNEQFF. The DNA of the CDR3 is TGTGCCAGCAGCTTAGATGTGGGACTAGCGGGGGGCAATGAGCAGTTCTTC.

This clone was detected a few times. J is TRBJ1-5 and V is TRBV6-5, with a tentative D call TRBD1 (5 bases). CDR1 MNHEY and CDR2 SVGAGI come from the germline V gene. V was clipped by 5 bases and J by 7 bases, with 12 bases between them. This CDR3 has 13 residues. The DNA for the CDR3 is TGTGCCAGCAGTCTGGGGGGAGGCCAGCCCCAGCATTTT. Amino acid sequence: CASSLGGGQPQHF.

The rearrangement uses TRBV28 and TRBJ2-1; 11 positions agree with TRBD2. The J segment lost 0 bases and the V segment lost 5 bases, leaving 3 bases of the junction unmatched. CDR1 MDHEN and CDR2 SYDVKM come from the germline V gene. The CDR3 is made up of 16 amino acids. The CDR3 reads CASSPSGGSSYNEQFF. CDR3 nucleotides: TGTGCCAGCAGTCCTAGCGGGGGGAGCTCCTACAATGAGCAGTTCTTC.

Only a few counts were recorded for this clone. This sample includes further DNA sequences coding for the same CDR3. This rearrangement joins TRBV20-1 to TRBJ2-7; D is unresolved. The germline V gene encodes CDR1 DFQATT and CDR2 SNEGSKA (reference sequence). This CDR3 comprises 11 residues. Trimming shortened V by 2 bases and J by 4 bases, and 6 bases separated the two germline ends. The DNA of the CDR3 is TGCAGTGCTAGACAACTTTACGAGCAGTACTTC. Translated: CSARQLYEQYF.

The chain carries TRBV5-1 and TRBJ1-2, with D perhaps TRBD1 (6 bases). Trimming took 5 bases from V and 4 from J, leaving 15 bases between them. The CDR3 totals 14 residues. CDR1 and CDR2 (germline): SGHRS, YFSETQ. CDR3 region: CASSLQDSFYGYTF. CDR3 coding DNA: TGCGCCAGCAGTTTACAGGACAGCTTCTATGGCTACACCTTC.

This CDR3 is CASSIGLAYNEQFF. In DNA form, the CDR3 reads TGTGCCAGCAGTATTGGACTAGCATACAATGAGCAGTTCTTC. The chain has TRBV5-6 and TRBJ2-1; 8 positions agree with TRBD2. V lost 5 bases and J lost 4; bases outside the gene matches: 5. The CDR3 loop spans 14 amino acids. CDR1 is SGHDT, CDR2 YYEEEE, per germline. The variable domain in full, completed from reference TRBV5-6 and TRBJ2-1, reads DAGVTQSPTHLIKTRGQQVTLRCSPKSGHDTVSWYQQALGQGPQFIFQYYEEEERQRGNFPDRFSGHQFPNYSSELNVNALLLGDSALYLCASSIGLAYNEQFFGPGTRLTVL.

This clone was recorded a few times. The chain couples TRBV5-6 to TRBJ2-3, with 10 nucleotides matching TRBD2. Trimming removed 4 bases from V and 2 bases from J; junction bases left unmatched: 13. The CDR3 loop spans 18 amino acids. Germline loops: CDR1 SGHDT, CDR2 YYEEEE. CDR3 DNA sequence: TGTGCCAGCAGCAGAAAACCCCGTAGCGGGGGGACCACAGATACGCAGTATTTT. The encoded protein is CASSRKPRSGGTTDTQYF.

The gene calls are TRBV4-2 and TRBJ2-6; D is ambiguous. The length of the CDR3 is 17 residues. The V gene's germline CDR1 is LGHNA and CDR2 YNFKEQ. Trimming cost V 1 base and J 1 base, with 11 bases left between them. In DNA, the CDR3 is TGTGCCAGCAGCCAAGCGGGCGGAGTTTCTGGGGCCAACGTCCTGACTTTC. Translated, it gives CASSQAGGVSGANVLTF.